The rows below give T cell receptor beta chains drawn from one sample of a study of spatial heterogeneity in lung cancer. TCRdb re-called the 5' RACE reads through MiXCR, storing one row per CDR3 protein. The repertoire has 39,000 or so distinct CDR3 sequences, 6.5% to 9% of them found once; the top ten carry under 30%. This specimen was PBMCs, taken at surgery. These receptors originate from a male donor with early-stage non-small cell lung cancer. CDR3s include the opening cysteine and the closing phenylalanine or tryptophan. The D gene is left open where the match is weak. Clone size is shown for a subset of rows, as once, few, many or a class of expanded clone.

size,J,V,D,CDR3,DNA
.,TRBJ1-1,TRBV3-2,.,CASSQGGGGREGEAFF,TGTGCCAGCAGCCAAGGAGGGGGGGGTAGAGAGGGTGAAGCTTTCTTT
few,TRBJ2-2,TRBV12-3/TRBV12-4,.,CASSFVTGELFF,TGTGCCAGCAGTTTTGTCACCGGGGAGCTGTTTTTT
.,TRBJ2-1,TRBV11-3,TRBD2,CASSSRTSNNEQFF,TGTGCCAGCAGCTCCCGGACTAGCAACAATGAGCAGTTCTTC
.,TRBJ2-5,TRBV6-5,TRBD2,CASSWLAGGPGETQYF,TGTGCCAGCAGTTGGCTAGCGGGGGGGCCTGGGGAGACCCAGTACTTC
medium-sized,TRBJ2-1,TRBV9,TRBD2,CASSEGLAGLNEQFF,TGTGCCAGCAGCGAGGGACTAGCGGGATTGAATGAGCAGTTCTTC
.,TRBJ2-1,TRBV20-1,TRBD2,CSARLAGARNEQFF,TGCAGTGCTAGACTAGCGGGGGCGAGAAATGAGCAGTTCTTC
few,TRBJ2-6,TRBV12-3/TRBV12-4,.,CASSFRSAPTVLTF,TGTGCCAGCAGTTTCAGGTCTGCTCCTACCGTCCTGACTTTC
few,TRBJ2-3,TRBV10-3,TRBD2,CAISYGLAGTDTQYF,TGTGCCATCAGCTACGGACTAGCTGGCACAGATACGCAGTATTTT
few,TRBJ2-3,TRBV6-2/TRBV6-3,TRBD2,CASSYSGGADTQYF,TGTGCCAGCAGTTACAGCGGGGGGGCAGATACGCAGTATTTT
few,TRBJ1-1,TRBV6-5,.,CASRYEGGMNTEAFF,TGTGCCAGCAGATACGAGGGGGGGATGAACACTGAAGCTTTCTTT
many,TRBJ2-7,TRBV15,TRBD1,CATSSRGYGSYEQYF,TGTGCCACCAGCAGCAGGGGGTACGGCTCCTACGAGCAGTACTTC
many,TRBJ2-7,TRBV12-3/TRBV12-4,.,CASSSGGSYEQYF,TGTGCCAGCAGTTCCGGGGGCTCCTACGAGCAGTACTTC
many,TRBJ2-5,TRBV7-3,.,CASSLNHQETQYF,TGTGCCAGCAGCTTAAACCACCAAGAGACCCAGTACTTC
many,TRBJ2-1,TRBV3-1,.,CASSRRGLNEQFF,TGTGCCAGCAGCCGCAGGGGATTGAATGAGCAGTTCTTC
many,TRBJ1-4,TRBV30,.,CASRQKNEKLFF,TGTGCCTCCCGACAGAAGAATGAAAAACTGTTTTTT
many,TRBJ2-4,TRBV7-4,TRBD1,CASSLRDRAKNIQYF,TGTGCCAGCAGCTTACGGGACAGAGCCAAAAACATTCAGTACTTC
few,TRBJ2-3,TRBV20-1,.,CSARDWAGSTDTQYF,TGCAGTGCTAGAGATTGGGCGGGGAGCACAGATACGCAGTATTTT
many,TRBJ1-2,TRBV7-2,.,CASSLVVWGKSNYGYTF,TGTGCCAGCAGCTTAGTAGTCTGGGGCAAATCTAACTATGGCTACACCTTC
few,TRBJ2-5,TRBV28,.,CASSFPGDETQYF,TGTGCCAGCAGTTTCCCAGGGGACGAGACCCAGTACTTC
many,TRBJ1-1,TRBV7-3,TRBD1,CASSQQGANTEAFF,TGTGCCAGCAGTCAACAGGGGGCGAACACTGAAGCTTTCTTT
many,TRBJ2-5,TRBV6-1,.,CASSGQPVRQETQYF,TGTGCCAGCAGTGGACAGCCCGTGAGGCAAGAGACCCAGTACTTC
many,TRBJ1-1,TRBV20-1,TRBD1,CSASPQGASTEAFF,TGCAGTGCTAGTCCTCAGGGGGCGAGCACTGAAGCTTTCTTT